One and the same sample provided the 10 T cell receptor beta chains below, sequenced in a study of somatic mutations in cytotoxic T cells in rheumatoid arthritis. Produced via immunoSEQ multiplex PCR; TCRdb's table is partial and in-frame only. This sample yields roughly 10,000 clones, of which over 75% are seen a single time; roughly 1.1% belongs to the top ten. The material sequenced was CD4+ T cells sorted from blood. The source is a woman aged 18-29 years with rheumatoid arthritis.

The chain joins TRBV21-1 to TRBJ1-1. TRBV21-1 is flagged as a pseudogene. The CDR3 runs 15 residues. The CDR3 reads CASLPAGGVRTEAFF. DNA for the CDR3: TGTGCCAGCCTTCCGGCGGGGGGCGTTCGCACTGAAGCTTTCTTT.

The genes are TRBV6-1 and TRBJ2-7, with D unresolved. Trimming cost V 4 bases and J 5 bases, with 6 bases left between them. Germline CDR1 MNHNS, CDR2 SASEGT. This CDR3 is 11 amino acids long. The CDR3 DNA follows: TGTGCCAGCAGTGTGTTCGACGAGCAGTACTTC. It encodes CASSVFDEQYF.

The chain is built from TRBV11-3 and TRBJ2-1; possible D gene TRBD1, 6 bases. CDR1 is SGHNT, CDR2 YENEEA, per germline. V lost 5 bases, J lost 1 base, and 21 bases lay in between. The CDR3 is 18 amino acids. This chain's CDR3 is CASSPTRTRQGSYNEQFF. CDR3 DNA sequence: TGTGCCAGCAGCCCTACCAGGACCAGGCAGGGGTCCTACAATGAGCAGTTCTTC. Supplemented by reference TRBV11-3 and TRBJ2-1, the full variable domain reads EAGVVQSPRYKIIEKKQPVAFWCNPISGHNTLYWYLQNLGQGPELLIRYENEEAVDDSQLPKDRFSAERLKGVDSTLKIQPAELGDSAVYLCASSPTRTRQGSYNEQFFGPGTRLTVL.

In this sample, this clone turned up once. The gene calls are TRBV11-2 and TRBJ2-2, with D perhaps matching TRBD2 (5 bases). The CDR3 runs 16 residues. Germline assignment: CDR1 SGHAT and CDR2 FQNNGV. V was trimmed by 2 bases and J by 9 bases, leaving 19 bases between them. CDR3 sequence (DNA): TGTGCCAGCAGCTTATCCTCCAGTCCGGGGTTCCGGGAGCTGTTTTTT. This encodes CASSLSSSPGFRELFF.

This CDR3 reads CASRETGQPYNEQFF. The CDR3 region has the DNA TGCGCCAGCAGGGAGACGGGACAGCCTTACAATGAGCAGTTCTTC. The chain couples TRBV5-1 to TRBJ2-1, with 7 bases lining up with TRBD1. From germline, CDR1 is SGHRS and CDR2 YFSETQ. The CDR3 spans 15 residues. V dropped 5 bases and J dropped 4; count of bases not matched to a gene: 9.

This chain joins TRBV4-3 and TRBJ2-3; maybe TRBD2 (6 bases). Looked up from germline, CDR1 is LGHNA and CDR2 is YSLEER. V dropped 0 bases and J dropped 0 bases, with 10 bases sitting between them. The CDR3 has 16 amino acids. The CDR3 coding sequence is TGCGCCAGCAGCCAAGATCAGCGGGCTAGCACAGATACGCAGTATTTT. Its protein product is CASSQDQRASTDTQYF.

This clone was seen only a few times. J is TRBJ1-5 and V is TRBV5-1, with 8 bases identical to TRBD1. J gave up 4 bases and V 0 bases, and 6 bases lay outside the gene matches. The CDR3 covers 16 residues. The V gene's germline CDR1 is SGHRS and CDR2 YFSETQ. CDR3 residues: CASSLGDRMGNQPQHF. The DNA for the CDR3 is TGCGCCAGCAGCTTGGGGGACAGGATGGGTAATCAGCCCCAGCATTTT.

V gene TRBV5-1 combines with J gene TRBJ1-4, with 7 bases identical to TRBD1. The CDR3 extends over 13 amino acids. In germline, CDR1 is SGHRS, CDR2 YFSETQ. V shed 5 bases, J shed 8 bases, and the junction held 6 bases outside the gene matches. CDR3 in amino acids: CASSRGQAEKLFF. CDR3 DNA sequence: TGCGCCAGCAGTCGTGGACAGGCAGAAAAACTGTTTTTT.

In DNA form, the CDR3 reads TGCGCCAGCAGCTTGGAGGGGATGCCCTACGAGCAGTACTTC. This encodes CASSLEGMPYEQYF. The rearrangement links TRBV5-1 to TRBJ2-7; tentatively, D is TRBD1 (5 bases). The CDR3 has 14 residues. Germline V CDR1 and CDR2: SGHRS, YFSETQ. V lost 0 bases and J 2 bases, leaving 9 bases between the germline ends. Looking up the rest from reference TRBV5-1 and TRBJ2-7 gives the full variable domain: KAGVTQTPRYLIKTRGQQVTLSCSPISGHRSVSWYQQTPGQGLQFLFEYFSETQRNKGNFPGRFSGRQFSNSRSEMNVSTLELGDSALYLCASSLEGMPYEQYFGPGTRLTVT.

This chain links TRBV10-3 with TRBJ2-7; perhaps TRBD2 as D (6 bases). The germline V gene encodes CDR1 ENHRY and CDR2 SYGVKD. The CDR3 is 15 amino acids. V lost 0 bases and J lost 4, with 13 bases in between. The CDR3 DNA reads as TGTGCCATCAGTGAGTCATCTCTCGGGGGTTACGAGCAGTACTTC. It translates to CAISESSLGGYEQYF.